This T cell receptor (beta chain) was captured in a study of cytomegalovirus exposure and HLA in healthy donors. In the study overall: Inside one of the first data releases sat 85 million or so unique TCRs taken from HLA-typed donors. Study-wide findings and caveats: Being indistinguishable, some V segments were excluded, TRBV6-2 and TRBV6-3 among them. DRB1 showed the most TCR associations and HLA-C the fewest in a later analysis, as rates varied by HLA locus. For most TCR beta V segments, an earlier analysis put the productive rate at about 87% or about 30% of the time.

It was with 60 Vbeta and 13 Jbeta primers that the PCR ran. Profiled with immunoSEQ multiplex PCR; TCRdb holds only in-frame clones, not every one. The sample carries about 120,000 clones, approximately 80% recorded once. Trimming removed 0 bases from V and 4 bases from J; junction bases left unmatched: 10. The CDR3 has 16 amino acids. Germline V gene data show CDR1 as SGHRS and CDR2 as YFSETQ. On this clone: The antigen remains undetermined.

The sequence derives from a woman aged 40 to 50 in good health and CMV-seropositive. The chain combines TRBV5-1 with TRBJ2-7; TRBD2 matches at 7 bases. Material: PBMCs. The CDR3 DNA follows: TGCGCCAGCAGCTTGGGCCTCTCAGCGGGGCTTTACGAGCAGTACTTC. Amino acid sequence: CASSLGLSAGLYEQYF.